Below, 24 T cell receptor beta chains from the same sample are listed, as sequenced in a study of vaccination and CD4 T cells after COVID-19. Oncomine TCR Beta short-read sequencing was applied to DNA from cultured CD4+ T cells. TCRdb re-called the PCR reads with MiXCR, one entry per CDR3 protein. The sample has under 25,000 distinct CDR3 sequences, less than 55% seen once. Sample treatment: approximately 9-day PBMC culture with coronavirus spike peptide pools or control peptides (ViraFEST assay). Their specific antigens are unknown. The sequenced sample consisted of cultured CD4+ T cells from blood. These receptors all stem from a human donor with COVID-19.

The rearrangement uses TRBV10-3 and TRBJ1-5; D not resolved. Per germline, CDR1 ENHRY and CDR2 SYGVKD. The CDR3 runs 15 residues. The germline V and J ends were trimmed by 10 bases and 0 bases, with 16 bases remaining between them. Here the CDR3 reads CATEGWRYSNQPQHF. The CDR3 coding sequence is TGTGCCACAGAGGGTTGGAGATATAGCAATCAGCCCCAGCATTTT.

The rearrangement joins TRBV12-3 or TRBV12-4 to TRBJ2-7; 7 nucleotides align to TRBD1. This CDR3 is built from 13 residues. Losses at the gene ends were 5 bases for V and 3 bases for J; bases not matched to a gene: 4. The CDR3 protein is CASSETGLYEQYF. CDR3 nucleotide sequence: TGTGCCAGCAGTGAGACAGGGCTCTACGAGCAGTACTTC.

V usage is TRBV7-2 and J usage is TRBJ1-3; D is uncertain. This CDR3 has 16 residues. Germline-derived CDR1 and CDR2 are SGHTA and FQGNSA. Trimming pared 6 bases from V and 0 bases from J, leaving 15 bases between. The CDR3 is CASSSIHLASGNTIYF. The DNA for the CDR3 is TGTGCCAGCAGTTCTATCCATCTCGCCTCTGGAAACACCATATATTTT. Full variable domain (missing parts from reference TRBV7-2 and TRBJ1-3): GAGVSQSPSNKVTEKGKDVELRCDPISGHTALYWYRQSLGQGLEFLIYFQGNSAPDKSGLPSDRFSAERTGGSVSTLTIQRTQQEDSAVYLCASSSIHLASGNTIYFGEGSWLTVV.

The chain carries TRBV20-1 and TRBJ1-2, with 7 bases identical to TRBD1. The CDR3 loop spans 13 amino acids. The V segment lost 5 bases and the J segment 3 bases; nucleotides outside the gene matches: 6. Germline V CDR1 and CDR2: DFQATT, SNEGSKA (reference sequence). The CDR3, as DNA: TGCAGTGCTCCGGACCAGGGGGACTATGGCTACACCTTC. Its protein is CSAPDQGDYGYTF.

This clonotype came up a few times. The V call is TRBV27, the J call TRBJ2-7, with D uncertain. Trimming pared 6 bases from V and 3 bases from J, leaving 15 bases between. This CDR3 is built from 14 residues. Germline V gene lookup returns CDR1 MNHEY and CDR2 SMNVEV (reference sequence). CDR3 in amino acids: CASRRAVGGYEQYF. Written as DNA, the CDR3 is TGTGCCAGCAGAAGGGCCGTGGGCGGCTACGAGCAGTACTTC.

This chain uses TRBV6-2 or TRBV6-3 with TRBJ2-1, with D possibly TRBD2 on 6 matching bases. Looked up from germline, CDR1 is MNHEY and CDR2 is SVGEGT. CDR3 length: 14 residues. Trimming took 10 bases from V and 1 from J, leaving 14 bases between them. This CDR3 is CATRAGGSYNEQFF. For the CDR3, the DNA is TGTGCCACGAGAGCCGGGGGTTCCTACAATGAGCAGTTCTTC.

The CDR3: CASTTQGFHYGYTF. Written as DNA, the CDR3 is TGTGCCAGCACCACCCAGGGGTTTCACTATGGCTACACCTTC. The V and J genes are TRBV6-1 and TRBJ1-2, with D perhaps matching TRBD1 (6 bases). Germline-derived CDR1 and CDR2 are MNHNS and SASEGT. V was clipped by 7 bases and J by 3 bases, with 15 bases between them. The CDR3 runs 14 residues.

In its sample, this clonotype was seen a few times. The chain is built from TRBV12-3 or TRBV12-4 and TRBJ1-4; the D is unclear. Trimming removed 1 base at V and 8 bases at J, with 11 bases between. The CDR3 is 14 amino acids. Here the CDR3 reads CASSLGVGREKLFF. The CDR3 coding sequence is TGTGCCAGCAGTTTAGGAGTCGGCAGAGAAAAACTGTTTTTT.

This clonotype has just a few counts. This chain connects TRBV6-2 or TRBV6-3 to TRBJ2-2; the match to TRBD2 covers 9 bases. V lost 7 bases, J lost 5 bases, and 11 bases stayed unmatched. The CDR3 totals 16 residues. Per germline, CDR1 MNHEY and CDR2 SVGEGT. The CDR3 sequence: CASNSGGASRTGELFF. Written as DNA, the CDR3 is TGTGCCAGCAATAGCGGGGGTGCCTCGCGGACCGGGGAGCTGTTTTTT.

This clonotype was seen only once. The chain carries TRBV30 and TRBJ1-6; D unclear. CDR1 and CDR2 (germline): GTSNPN, SVGIG (reference sequence). This CDR3 has 15 amino acids. V lost 3 bases and J lost 3, with 12 bases in between. CDR3 DNA sequence: TGTGCCTGGAGGACCTCACAACTCTATAATTCACCCCTCCACTTT. Translation gives CAWRTSQLYNSPLHF.

The chain uses TRBV6-1 and TRBJ2-3; 11 bases agree with TRBD1. In germline, CDR1 is MNHNS, CDR2 SASEGT. The CDR3 has 16 amino acids. V shed 6 bases, J shed 0 bases, and the junction held 5 bases outside the gene matches. This CDR3 reads CASRDRGPSSTDTQYF. Here the CDR3 DNA reads TGTGCCAGCAGGGACAGGGGGCCCTCTAGCACAGATACGCAGTATTTT.

The gene calls are TRBV28 and TRBJ1-5; unclear D gene. The CDR3 covers 17 residues. V lost 6 bases, J lost 2 bases, and 20 bases lay in between. Per germline, CDR1 MDHEN and CDR2 SYDVKM. Written as DNA, the CDR3 is TGTGCCAGCAGACGAGATGCCCGGGCCGTCGGCAATCAGCCCCAGCATTTT. It translates to CASRRDARAVGNQPQHF.

This clonotype was counted between two and nine times. J is TRBJ1-5 and V is TRBV7-9; D may be TRBD1 (5 bases). Germline values: CDR1 SEHNR, CDR2 FQNEAQ (reference sequence). The CDR3 is 13 amino acids. Deletions cut 5 bases from V and 6 bases from J, with 11 bases between. DNA of the CDR3: TGTGCCAGCAGCGATAGCGGGGGTCAGCCCCAGCATTTT. This translates into CASSDSGGQPQHF.

The chain couples TRBV15 to TRBJ1-2; D remains ambiguous. Germline V gene sequence: CDR1 LNHNV, CDR2 YYDKDF (reference sequence). The CDR3 has 13 amino acids. V was cut by 1 base and J by 2 bases, with 5 bases left in between. The CDR3 DNA follows: TGTGCCACCAGCAGAGGAGTGAACTATGGCTACACCTTC. This codes for CATSRGVNYGYTF.

This clonotype came up once. The rearrangement links TRBV2 to TRBJ2-3; 7 bases agree with TRBD1. This CDR3 is 15 amino acids long. Germline loops: CDR1 SNHLY, CDR2 FYNNEI. Trimming removed 6 bases from V and 0 bases from J; junction bases left unmatched: 6. The CDR3 here is CASRGTGASTDTQYF. The DNA for the CDR3 is TGTGCCAGCAGGGGAACAGGGGCTAGCACAGATACGCAGTATTTT.

V is TRBV2 and J is TRBJ2-2, with a tentative D call TRBD2 (7 bases). Trimming removed 3 bases at V and 6 bases at J, with 11 bases between. This CDR3 has 14 amino acids. The germline V gene encodes CDR1 SNHLY and CDR2 FYNNEI. CDR3: CASSDLGGPGELFF. The DNA of the CDR3 is TGTGCCAGCAGTGACTTGGGGGGGCCCGGGGAGCTGTTTTTT.

This clonotype was recorded only once. The chain joins TRBV18 to TRBJ2-5, with D possibly called TRBD1 or TRBD2 (5 bases each). This CDR3 is built from 14 residues. Trimming took off 3 bases at V and 5 bases at J, with 13 bases between the two ends. The germline V gene encodes CDR1 KGHSH and CDR2 LQKENI. The CDR3 nucleotides read TGTGCCAGCTCACCCGGGGCGCCAAAGGAGACCCAGTACTTC. It specifies CASSPGAPKETQYF.

The gene calls are TRBV7-8 and TRBJ2-7; weak D call: TRBD2 (5 bases). CDR3 length equals 17 residues. The ends were cut back, 4 bases at V and 1 base at J, with 20 bases in the middle. The germline CDR1 and CDR2 sequences are SGHVS and FQNEAQ. The CDR3 reads CASSSPEFLATSYEQYF. CDR3 nucleotides: TGTGCCAGCAGCTCCCCCGAATTCCTAGCCACTTCCTACGAGCAGTACTTC.

The rearrangement joins TRBV5-1 to TRBJ2-3; D is possibly TRBD2 (6 bases). The CDR3 is 15 amino acids. CDR1 is SGHRS, CDR2 YFSETQ, per germline. Trimming removed 0 bases at V and 5 bases at J, with 13 bases between. The CDR3 DNA reads TGCGCCAGCAGCTTGGACGTGGCGGGGAAAGATACGCAGTATTTT. Translating it yields CASSLDVAGKDTQYF.

This clonotype was counted a few times. The J gene is TRBJ2-7, the V gene TRBV19; 10 bases map to TRBD1. J was trimmed by 2 bases and V by 5 bases; bases with no gene match: 6. The CDR3 has 15 residues. From germline, CDR1 is LNHDA and CDR2 SQIVND (reference sequence). CDR3 nucleotide sequence: TGTGCCAGTAGTTCGTGGACAGGGGGGACCTACGAGCAGTACTTC. The encoded protein is CASSSWTGGTYEQYF.

The gene calls are TRBV10-3 and TRBJ2-5; D not resolved. This CDR3 contains 12 residues. Deletions cut 4 bases from V and 3 bases from J, with 6 bases between. The germline CDR1 and CDR2 sequences are ENHRY and SYGVKD. The chain's CDR3 is CAISGSKETQYF. The CDR3 DNA reads as TGTGCCATCAGTGGTTCAAAAGAGACCCAGTACTTC.

This clonotype was observed a handful of times. The DNA of the CDR3 is TGTGCCATCAGTGAGTCAGGGGATACCGGGGAGCTGTTTTTT. It encodes CAISESGDTGELFF. This chain connects TRBV10-3 to TRBJ2-2, with D perhaps TRBD1 (5 bases). The CDR3 spans 14 residues. The V and J ends lost 0 bases and 5 bases respectively, with 7 bases between them. Germline CDR1 ENHRY, CDR2 SYGVKD.

The V call is TRBV20-1, the J call TRBJ2-7; D gene unclear. The CDR3 spans 12 residues. CDR1 is DFQATT and CDR2 is SNEGSKA in the germline V gene (reference sequence). Between the trimmed V and J ends, which lost 3 bases and 4 bases, there was a span of 10 bases. The CDR3 DNA reads TGCAGTGCTAGTGGAAAATTTTACGAGCAGTACTTC. This gives the protein CSASGKFYEQYF.

This sequence joins TRBV2 and TRBJ1-2; no reliable D call. The V end was cut by 5 bases, the J end by 5 bases, with 9 bases between. CDR1 is SNHLY and CDR2 is FYNNEI in the germline V gene. This CDR3 is 12 amino acids long. DNA of the CDR3: TGTGCCAGCAGTCCCCTGGGTTATGGCTACACCTTC. Its translation is CASSPLGYGYTF.